The clone carrying this T cell receptor (beta chain) was seen repeatedly, ten times or more. Its antigen is unidentified. Germline V gene sequence: CDR1 DFQATT, CDR2 SNEGSKA (reference sequence). The V and J ends lost 1 base and 0 bases respectively, with 4 bases between them. This CDR3 region has 12 residues. This record belongs to a study of identical twins. Overall study findings and caveats: Within twin pairs, the out-of-frame alpha sequences they shared showed excess low generation probability. Weaker excess twin sharing was seen among beta out-of-frame sequences.

TCRdb redid the calling of the 5' RACE reads with MiXCR, one entry per CDR3 protein. The data contain hundreds of thousands of distinct CDR3 sequences, around 7.4% of them singletons. This same sample was also taken into another study, of yellow fever vaccine responses in identical twins.

The specimen was PBMCs. V gene TRBV20-1 combines with J gene TRBJ2-7; no reliable D call. The clonotype comes from a woman aged 18-29 years in good health. In DNA form, the CDR3 reads TGCAGTGCTAGAGCAGGCTCCTACGAGCAGTACTTC. It yields the protein CSARAGSYEQYF.